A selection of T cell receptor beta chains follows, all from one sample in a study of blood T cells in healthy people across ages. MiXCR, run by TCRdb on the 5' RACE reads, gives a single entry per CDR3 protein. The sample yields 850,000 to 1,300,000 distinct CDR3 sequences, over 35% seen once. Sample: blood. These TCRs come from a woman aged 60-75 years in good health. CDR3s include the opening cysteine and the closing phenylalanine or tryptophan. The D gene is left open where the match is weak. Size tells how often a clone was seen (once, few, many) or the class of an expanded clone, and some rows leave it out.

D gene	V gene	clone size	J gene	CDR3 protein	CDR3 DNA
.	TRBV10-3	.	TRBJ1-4	CAIGAGVANEKLFF	TGTGCCATCGGCGCAGGGGTAGCTAATGAAAAACTGTTTTTT
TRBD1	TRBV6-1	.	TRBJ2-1	CASSARTGNEQFF	TGTGCCAGCAGTGCCAGGACAGGGAATGAGCAGTTCTTC
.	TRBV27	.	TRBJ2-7	CAPIAGGYEQYF	TGTGCCCCTATCGCCGGGGGCTACGAGCAGTACTTC
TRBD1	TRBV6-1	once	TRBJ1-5	CASLDRKYSNQPQHF	TGTGCCAGCTTGGACAGGAAATATAGCAATCAGCCCCAGCATTTT
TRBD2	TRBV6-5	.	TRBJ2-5	CASSKGLAGEETQYF	TGTGCCAGCAGTAAGGGACTAGCGGGAGAAGAGACCCAGTACTTC
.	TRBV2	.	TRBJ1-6	CASSMVGPNNSPLHF	TGTGCCAGCAGTATGGTCGGACCTAATAATTCACCCCTCCACTTT
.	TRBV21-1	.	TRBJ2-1	CASSSSWYPGLRWNEQFF	TGTGCCAGCAGCAGTAGTTGGTACCCGGGACTTCGCTGGAATGAGCAGTTCTTC
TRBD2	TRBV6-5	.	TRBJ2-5	CASSSRTSGARYQETQYF	TGTGCCAGCAGTTCCAGGACTAGCGGGGCAAGGTACCAAGAGACCCAGTACTTC
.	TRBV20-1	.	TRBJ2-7	CSATRDTSYEQYF	TGCAGTGCTACCCGGGACACCTCCTACGAGCAGTACTTC
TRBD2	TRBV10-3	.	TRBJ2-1	CAVSESYLTGLAGDNEQFF	TGTGCCGTCAGTGAGTCCTACCTGACGGGACTAGCGGGAGACAATGAGCAGTTCTTC
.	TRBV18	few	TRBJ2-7	CASSRDNGGYEQYF	TGTGCCAGCTCACGGGACAATGGGGGCTACGAGCAGTACTTC
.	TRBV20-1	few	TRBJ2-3	CSAGGQRRTDTQYF	TGCAGTGCGGGGGGACAGCGACGCACAGATACGCAGTATTTT
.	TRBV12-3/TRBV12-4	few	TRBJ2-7	CASSLGFMTGEQYF	TGTGCCAGCAGTCTGGGATTCATGACAGGCGAGCAGTACTTC
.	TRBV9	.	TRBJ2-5	CASNQGGGETQYF	TGTGCCAGCAACCAGGGAGGGGGAGAGACCCAGTACTTC
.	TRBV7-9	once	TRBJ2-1	CASSPVGDQSSYNEQFF	TGTGCCAGCAGCCCGGTTGGGGACCAAAGCTCCTACAATGAGCAGTTCTTC
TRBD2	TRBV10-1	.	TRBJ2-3	CASSGVLAGGPRDTQYF	TGCGCCAGCAGTGGGGTGCTAGCGGGAGGGCCTAGAGATACGCAGTATTTT
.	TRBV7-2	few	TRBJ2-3	CASSQTGYAQYF	TGTGCCAGCAGCCAGACGGGGTATGCGCAGTATTTT
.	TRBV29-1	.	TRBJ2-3	CSVESLVIGDTQYF	TGCAGCGTTGAAAGTCTAGTTATCGGAGATACGCAGTATTTT
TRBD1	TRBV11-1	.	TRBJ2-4	CASSPEGATLASDKNIQYF	TGTGCCAGCAGCCCAGAGGGGGCGACCTTAGCTTCAGACAAAAACATTCAGTACTTC
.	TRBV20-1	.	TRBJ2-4	CSANQGHIMVAKNIQYF	TGCAGTGCTAATCAGGGGCACATCATGGTAGCCAAAAACATTCAGTACTTC
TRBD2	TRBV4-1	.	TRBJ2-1	CASSQGGTSGAYNEQFF	TGCGCCAGCAGCCAAGGCGGGACTAGCGGAGCCTACAATGAGCAGTTCTTC
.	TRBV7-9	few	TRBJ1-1	CASSLSGMNTEAFF	TGTGCCAGCAGCTTATCCGGGATGAACACTGAAGCTTTCTTT
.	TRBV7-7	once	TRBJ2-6	CASSIGQPGASVLTF	TGTGCCAGCAGCATAGGACAGCCCGGGGCCAGCGTCCTGACTTTC
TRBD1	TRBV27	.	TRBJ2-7	CASKRTGTGIAYEQYF	TGTGCCAGCAAAAGGACGGGGACAGGGATTGCGTACGAGCAGTACTTC
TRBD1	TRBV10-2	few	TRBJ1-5	CASSESTSGGSGQPQHF	TGCGCCAGCAGTGAGTCCACATCAGGGGGCTCAGGACAGCCCCAGCATTTT
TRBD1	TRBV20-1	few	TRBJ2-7	CSATGQGVVYEQYF	TGCAGTGCTACGGGACAGGGGGTAGTCTACGAGCAGTACTTC
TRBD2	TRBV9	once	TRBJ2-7	CASSVDKASGSHEQYF	TGTGCCAGCAGCGTAGATAAGGCTAGCGGGAGCCACGAGCAGTACTTC
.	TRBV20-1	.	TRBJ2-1	CSASRTTDNEQFF	TGCAGTGCTAGTCGGACTACCGACAATGAGCAGTTCTTC
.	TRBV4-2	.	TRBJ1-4	CASSQDSAVYYEKLFF	TGTGCCAGCAGCCAAGATAGCGCGGTCTATTATGAAAAACTGTTTTTT
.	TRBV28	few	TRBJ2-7	CASRRSGSYEQYF	TGTGCCAGCAGGCGCAGTGGTTCCTACGAGCAGTACTTC
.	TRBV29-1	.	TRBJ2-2	CSSTVGGGTGELFF	TGCAGCTCGACTGTCGGGGGTGGCACCGGGGAGCTGTTTTTT
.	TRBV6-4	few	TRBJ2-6	CASGNTGANVLTF	TGTGCCAGCGGTAACACAGGGGCCAACGTCCTGACTTTC
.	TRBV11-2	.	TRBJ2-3	CASSEQSGLRADTQYF	TGTGCCAGCAGCGAGCAAAGCGGACTACGGGCAGATACGCAGTATTTT
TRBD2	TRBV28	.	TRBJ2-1	CASSFWASGSVNEQFF	TGTGCCAGCAGCTTTTGGGCTAGCGGGAGTGTAAATGAGCAGTTCTTC
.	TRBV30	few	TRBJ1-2	CAWSSWGTGYGYTF	TGTGCCTGGAGTTCCTGGGGTACGGGCTATGGCTACACCTTC
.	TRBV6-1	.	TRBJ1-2	CASSEALLRGYGYTF	TGTGCCAGCAGTGAAGCGCTCTTAAGGGGCTATGGCTACACCTTC
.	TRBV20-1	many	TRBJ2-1	CSARGRNEQFF	TGCAGTGCTAGAGGTCGCAATGAGCAGTTCTTC
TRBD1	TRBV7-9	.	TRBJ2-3	CASSLDTGGTQYF	TGTGCCAGCAGCTTAGATACAGGGGGGACGCAGTATTTT
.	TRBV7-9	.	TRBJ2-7	CASSLGVSQPYEQYF	TGTGCCAGCAGCTTAGGGGTTAGCCAACCCTACGAGCAGTACTTC